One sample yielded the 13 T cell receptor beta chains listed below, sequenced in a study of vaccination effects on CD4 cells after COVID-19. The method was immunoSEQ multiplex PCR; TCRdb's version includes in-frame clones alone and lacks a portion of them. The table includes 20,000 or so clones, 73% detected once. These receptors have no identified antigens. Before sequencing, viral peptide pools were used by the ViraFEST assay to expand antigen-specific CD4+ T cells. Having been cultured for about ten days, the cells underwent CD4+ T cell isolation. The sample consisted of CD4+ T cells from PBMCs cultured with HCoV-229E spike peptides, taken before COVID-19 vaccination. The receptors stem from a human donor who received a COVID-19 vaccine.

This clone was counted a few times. CDR3 nucleotide sequence: TGTGCCAGCAGCTTAGGCCGAATATACACCGGGGAGCTGTTTTTT. Its translation: CASSLGRIYTGELFF. J is TRBJ2-2 and V is TRBV13; D unclear. Trimming removed 0 bases from V and 3 bases from J, with 8 bases in between. The length of the CDR3 is 15 residues. The germline CDR1 and CDR2 sequences are PRHDT and FYEKMQ (reference sequence).

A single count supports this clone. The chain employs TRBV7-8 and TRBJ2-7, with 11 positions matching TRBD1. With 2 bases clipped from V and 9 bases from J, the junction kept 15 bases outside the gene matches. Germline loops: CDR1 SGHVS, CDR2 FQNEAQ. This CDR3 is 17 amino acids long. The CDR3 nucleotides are TGTGCCAGCAGCTTAAGGGCACCGGGACAGGGGGGGGATGGGCAGTACTTC. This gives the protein CASSLRAPGQGGDGQYF.

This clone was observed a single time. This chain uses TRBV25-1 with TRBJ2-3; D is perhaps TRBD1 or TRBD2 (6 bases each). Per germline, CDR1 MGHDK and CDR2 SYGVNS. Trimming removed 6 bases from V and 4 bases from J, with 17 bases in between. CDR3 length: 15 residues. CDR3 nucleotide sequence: TGTGCCAGCAGCCCTCTAAGGGGGGCTGCAGATACGCAGTATTTT. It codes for CASSPLRGAADTQYF.

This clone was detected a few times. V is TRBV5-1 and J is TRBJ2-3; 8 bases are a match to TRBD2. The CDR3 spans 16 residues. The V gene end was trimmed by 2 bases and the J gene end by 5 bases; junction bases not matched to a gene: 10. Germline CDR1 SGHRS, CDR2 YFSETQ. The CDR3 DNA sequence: TGCGCCAGCAGCTTCTATAGCGGGGTAGGGTTAGATACGCAGTATTTT. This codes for CASSFYSGVGLDTQYF.

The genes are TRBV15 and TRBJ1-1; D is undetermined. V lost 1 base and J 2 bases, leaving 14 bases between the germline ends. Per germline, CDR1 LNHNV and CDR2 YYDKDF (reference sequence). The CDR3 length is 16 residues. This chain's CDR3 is CATSRVGIGFNTEAFF. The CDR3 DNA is TGTGCCACCAGCAGAGTAGGCATTGGGTTCAACACTGAAGCTTTCTTT.

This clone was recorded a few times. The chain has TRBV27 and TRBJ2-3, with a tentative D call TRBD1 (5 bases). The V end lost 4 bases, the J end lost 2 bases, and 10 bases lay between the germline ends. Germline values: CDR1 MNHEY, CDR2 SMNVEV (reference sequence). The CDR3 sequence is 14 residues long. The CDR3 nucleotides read TGTGCCAGCAGTTGGGGCCCCCACACAGATACGCAGTATTTT. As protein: CASSWGPHTDTQYF.

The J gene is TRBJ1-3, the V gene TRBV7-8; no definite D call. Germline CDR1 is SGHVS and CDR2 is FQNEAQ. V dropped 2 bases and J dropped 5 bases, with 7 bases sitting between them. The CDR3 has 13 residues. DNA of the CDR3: TGTGCCAGCAGCTTACAGACTAGAAACACCATATATTTT. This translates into CASSLQTRNTIYF.

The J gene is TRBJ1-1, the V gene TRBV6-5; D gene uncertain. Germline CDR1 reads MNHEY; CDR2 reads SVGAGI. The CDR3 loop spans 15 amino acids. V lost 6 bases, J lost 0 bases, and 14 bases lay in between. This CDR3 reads CASRSGGFMNTEAFF. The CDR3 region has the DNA TGTGCCAGCAGGTCCGGAGGTTTCATGAACACTGAAGCTTTCTTT.

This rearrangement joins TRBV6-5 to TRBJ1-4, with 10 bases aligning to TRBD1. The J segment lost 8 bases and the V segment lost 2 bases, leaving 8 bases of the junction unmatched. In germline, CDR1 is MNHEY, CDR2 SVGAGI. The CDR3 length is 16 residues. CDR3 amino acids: CASSYRTGGGKEKLFF. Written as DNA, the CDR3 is TGTGCCAGCAGTTACCGGACAGGGGGGGGGAAAGAAAAACTGTTTTTT.

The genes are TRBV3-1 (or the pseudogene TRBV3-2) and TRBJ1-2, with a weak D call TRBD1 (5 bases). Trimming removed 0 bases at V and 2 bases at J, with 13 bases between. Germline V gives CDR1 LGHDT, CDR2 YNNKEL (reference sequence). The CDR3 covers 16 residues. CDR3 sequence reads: CASSQDWGRRNYGYTF. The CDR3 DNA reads TGTGCCAGCAGCCAAGATTGGGGCAGGAGAAACTATGGCTACACCTTC.

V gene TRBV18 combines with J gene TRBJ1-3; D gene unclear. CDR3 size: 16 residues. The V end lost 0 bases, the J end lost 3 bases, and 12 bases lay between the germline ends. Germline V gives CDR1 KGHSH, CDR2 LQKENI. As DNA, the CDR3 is TGTGCCAGCTCACCACCTGAGGGAAGGGTTGGAAACACCATATATTTT. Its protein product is CASSPPEGRVGNTIYF.

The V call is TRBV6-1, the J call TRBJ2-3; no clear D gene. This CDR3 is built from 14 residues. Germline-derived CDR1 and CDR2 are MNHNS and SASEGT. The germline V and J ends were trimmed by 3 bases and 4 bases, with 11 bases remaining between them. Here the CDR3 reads CASSEYRFADTQYF. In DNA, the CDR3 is TGTGCCAGCAGTGAGTACAGATTTGCAGATACGCAGTATTTT.

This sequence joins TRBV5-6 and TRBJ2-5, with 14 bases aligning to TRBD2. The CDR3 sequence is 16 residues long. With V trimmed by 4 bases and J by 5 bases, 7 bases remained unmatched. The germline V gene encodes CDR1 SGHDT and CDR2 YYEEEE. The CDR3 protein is CASSIRTSGRLETQYF. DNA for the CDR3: TGTGCCAGCAGCATCCGGACTAGCGGGAGGCTTGAGACCCAGTACTTC.